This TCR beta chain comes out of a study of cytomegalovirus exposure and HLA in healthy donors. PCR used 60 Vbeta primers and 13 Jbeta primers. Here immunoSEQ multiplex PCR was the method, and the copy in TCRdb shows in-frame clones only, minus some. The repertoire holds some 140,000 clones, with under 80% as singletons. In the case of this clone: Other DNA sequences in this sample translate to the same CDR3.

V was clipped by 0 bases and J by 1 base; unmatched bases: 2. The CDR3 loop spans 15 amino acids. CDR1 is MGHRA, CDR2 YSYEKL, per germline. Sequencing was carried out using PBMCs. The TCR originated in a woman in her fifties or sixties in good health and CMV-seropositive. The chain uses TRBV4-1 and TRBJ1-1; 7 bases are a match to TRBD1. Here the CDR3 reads CASSQDRGANTEAFF. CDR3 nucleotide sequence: TGCGCCAGCAGCCAAGACAGGGGGGCGAACACTGAAGCTTTCTTT.